Below, 29 T cell receptor beta chains from the same sample are listed, as sequenced in a study of beta chain features in type 1 diabetes. Overall study findings and caveats: All four CD4+ subsets from Type 1 diabetes patients carried moderately but significantly shorter TCRB CDR3s.

All of the isolated RNA was reverse transcribed, so expressed TCRB transcripts were sequenced. Clones were sequenced by immunoSEQ multiplex PCR, and TCRdb holds only the in-frame ones, with some missing. The sample carries about 180,000 clones, approximately 8.1% recorded once. No cognate antigen is known for these TCRs. Sequencing used central memory CD4+ T cells from blood. The receptors shown here come from a man aged 18 to 30 with type 1 diabetes.

This clone was picked up a small number of times. The CDR3 protein is CASSSQGLAGVYEQYF. CDR3 DNA sequence: TGTGCCAGCAGCTCCCAAGGACTAGCGGGAGTTTACGAGCAGTACTTC. The chain combines TRBV13 with TRBJ2-7, with 13 bases lining up with TRBD2. The ends lost 4 bases at V and 4 bases at J; junction bases unmatched: 7. Germline V gene data show CDR1 as PRHDT and CDR2 as FYEKMQ (reference sequence). This CDR3 region has 16 residues.

In its sample, this clone was seen a few times. CDR3 bases: TGTGCCAGCAGCTTATATGGGGAGTACGAGCAGTACTTC. Amino acids: CASSLYGEYEQYF. The gene calls are TRBV7-2 and TRBJ2-7; D is possibly TRBD2 (5 bases). Germline V gene sequence: CDR1 SGHTA, CDR2 FQGNSA. There are 13 residues in the CDR3. V was shortened by 2 bases and J by 4 bases, with 9 bases between the two germline ends.

This clone appeared a few times. The gene calls are TRBV28 and TRBJ1-6, with TRBD1 as a possible D gene (5 bases). The germline V and J ends were trimmed by 4 bases and 12 bases, with 19 bases remaining between them. There are 15 residues in the CDR3. Germline CDR1 MDHEN, CDR2 SYDVKM. Here the CDR3 reads CASSSQGILTGPLHF. CDR3 nucleotide sequence: TGTGCCAGCAGTTCCCAGGGTATCCTTACGGGACCCCTCCACTTT.

A few counts support this clone. An end of the junction differs from the germline gene, which may be a read error. This chain joins TRBV5-1 and TRBJ2-5, with D maybe TRBD1 (6 bases). Germline V gives CDR1 SGHRS, CDR2 YFSETQ. The CDR3 consists of 15 residues. DNA for the CDR3: TGTGCCAGCAGCTTGACCCTTACAGGGAAAGAGACCCAGTACTTC. Translated, it gives CASSLTLTGKETQYF. Variable domain in full (rest from reference TRBV5-1 and TRBJ2-5): KAGVTQTPRYLIKTRGQQVTLSCSPISGHRSVSWYQQTPGQGLQFLFEYFSETQRNKGNFPGRFSGRQFSNSRSEMNVSTLELGDSALYLCASSLTLTGKETQYFGPGTRLLVL.

This clone has only a few counts. The CDR3: CASCIDRGSGNTIYF. The CDR3 DNA follows: TGTGCCAGCTGCATTGACAGAGGCTCTGGAAACACCATATATTTT. V gene TRBV2 combines with J gene TRBJ1-3; TRBD1 might be the D (5 bases). The CDR3 runs 15 residues. V dropped 8 bases and J dropped 0 bases, with 14 bases sitting between them. CDR1 SNHLY and CDR2 FYNNEI come from the germline V gene.

This clone turned up a few times. The CDR3 sequence is CASSSRSGHGTGFYEQYF. The CDR3 nucleotides are TGTGCCAGCAGCTCTAGGTCGGGTCATGGGACAGGGTTCTACGAGCAGTACTTC. The chain uses TRBV7-2 and TRBJ2-7; TRBD1 matches 9 bases. Losses at the gene ends were 4 bases for V and 3 bases for J; bases not matched to a gene: 16. CDR1 is SGHTA and CDR2 is FQGNSA in the germline V gene. CDR3 length: 18 residues.

This clone was found many times. V gene TRBV6-5 combines with J gene TRBJ2-2; the D gene is possibly TRBD1 (5 bases). The CDR3 is 11 amino acids. Germline CDR1 reads MNHEY; CDR2 reads SVGAGI. The V end lost 6 bases, the J end lost 11 bases, and 10 bases lay between the germline ends. The CDR3 DNA reads as TGTGCCAGCAGGCAATGGGGCGAGCTGTTTTTT. Translation: CASRQWGELFF.

This clone was observed a few times. The chain is built from TRBV5-1 and TRBJ2-1, with a weak D call TRBD1 (6 bases). Trimming cost V 4 bases and J 4 bases, with 12 bases left between them. The CDR3 consists of 14 residues. Per the germline V gene, CDR1 is SGHRS and CDR2 is YFSETQ. The CDR3, as DNA: TGCGCCAGCAGCCCTCGGACAGATTACAATGAGCAGTTCTTC. As protein: CASSPRTDYNEQFF.

This clone was counted at least ten times. The chain recombines TRBV28 with TRBJ2-7; possible D gene TRBD1, 7 bases. Germline assignment: CDR1 MDHEN and CDR2 SYDVKM. This CDR3 is built from 15 residues. Trimming removed 3 bases at V and 1 base at J, with 13 bases between. CDR3 protein: CASSLDRTTSYEQYF. The CDR3, as DNA: TGTGCCAGCAGTTTGGACAGGACTACTTCCTACGAGCAGTACTTC.

This clone was recorded many times. This chain uses TRBV19 with TRBJ2-3; 7 bases are shared with TRBD1. Germline-derived CDR1 and CDR2 are LNHDA and SQIVND (reference sequence). V lost 5 bases, J lost 11 bases, and 13 bases stayed unmatched. The CDR3 length is 14 residues. CDR3 bases: TGTGCCAGTAGTCCGGGACAGCACGTATCATTGCAGTATTTT. Protein: CASSPGQHVSLQYF.

This clone came up a few times. The chain joins TRBV7-7 to TRBJ2-1, with 10 nucleotides matching TRBD2. With V trimmed by 4 bases and J by 6 bases, 9 bases remained unmatched. The CDR3 is 16 residues long. Germline assignment: CDR1 SSHAT and CDR2 FNYEAQ (reference sequence). The CDR3 protein is CASSWGVTSGSNEQFF. Here the CDR3 DNA reads TGTGCCAGCAGCTGGGGTGTGACTAGCGGGTCCAATGAGCAGTTCTTC.

CDR3 coding DNA: TGTGCCAGCTCACCAGCCCTAGCGGGAGCGAATGAGCAGTTCTTC. It specifies CASSPALAGANEQFF. J is TRBJ2-1 and V is TRBV18; 10 bases agree with TRBD2. CDR1 and CDR2 from the germline V gene are KGHSH and LQKENI. This CDR3 has 15 amino acids. V was pared by 2 bases and J by 7 bases, with 5 bases of the junction left unmatched.

The gene calls are TRBV7-9 and TRBJ1-1, with D tentatively TRBD1 (5 bases). Deletions cut 2 bases from V and 0 bases from J, with 13 bases between. The V gene's germline CDR1 is SEHNR and CDR2 FQNEAQ (reference sequence). This CDR3 is built from 16 residues. This CDR3 is CASSLFSGGMNTEAFF. The DNA of the CDR3 is TGTGCCAGCAGCTTATTTAGCGGGGGGATGAACACTGAAGCTTTCTTT.

The rearrangement links TRBV18 to TRBJ1-3, with a possible D match to TRBD1 (5 bases). CDR3 length: 15 amino acids. The V gene lost 7 bases and the J gene lost 4 bases, with 17 bases spanning the gap. Germline values: CDR1 KGHSH, CDR2 LQKENI. The CDR3 nucleotides read TGTGCCAGCTGCCGCGATCCGCAGGGCGGAAACACCATATATTTT. It encodes CASCRDPQGGNTIYF. Drawing the rest from reference TRBV18 and TRBJ1-3, the complete variable domain is NAGVMQNPRHLVRRRGQEARLRCSPMKGHSHVYWYRQLPEEGLKFMVYLQKENIIDESGMPKERFSAEFPKEGPSILRIQQVVRGDSAAYFCASCRDPQGGNTIYFGEGSWLTVV.

This clone was seen more than once but under ten times. V gene TRBV10-3 combines with J gene TRBJ1-1, with unresolved D. The CDR3 is 12 amino acids. Germline V gene data show CDR1 as ENHRY and CDR2 as SYGVKD. V was clipped by 3 bases and J by 11 bases, with 13 bases between them. In nucleotides, the CDR3 is TGTGCCATCAGTGACAGCCCAACGGGGGCTTTCTTT. Translating it yields CAISDSPTGAFF.

This clone occurred a few times. The chain employs TRBV9 and TRBJ2-3; 9 bases line up with TRBD2. The CDR3 sequence is 16 residues long. Per germline, CDR1 SGDLS and CDR2 YYNGEE. V gave up 1 base and J gave up 3 bases; unmatched junction bases: 6. CDR3 nucleotide sequence: TGTGCCAGCAGCGTATTGGGTAGCGGGAGTACAGATACGCAGTATTTT. This gives the protein CASSVLGSGSTDTQYF.

This chain's CDR3 is CASSHKQGSSEKLFF. DNA of the CDR3: TGTGCCAGCAGCCATAAACAGGGCTCATCTGAAAAACTGTTTTTT. The rearrangement joins TRBV14 to TRBJ1-4; maybe TRBD1 (6 bases). V gave up 3 bases and J gave up 7 bases, with 15 bases separating them. Germline loops: CDR1 SGHDN, CDR2 FVKESK. This CDR3 has 15 amino acids.

Concerning this clone itself: Other DNA sequences within the sample encode an identical CDR3. This chain uses TRBV5-1 with TRBJ2-3; possibly TRBD2 for D (6 bases). Germline V gene sequence: CDR1 SGHRS, CDR2 YFSETQ. V lost 0 bases and J 2 bases, leaving 7 bases between the germline ends. This CDR3 has 14 amino acids. Here the CDR3 reads CASSLAGVTDTQYF. The CDR3 DNA sequence: TGCGCCAGCAGCTTGGCGGGAGTCACAGATACGCAGTATTTT.

The rearrangement joins TRBV5-4 to TRBJ2-3, with TRBD2 matching over 7 bases. V lost 3 bases and J lost 3; bases outside the gene matches: 7. The CDR3 has 15 amino acids. Per the germline V gene, CDR1 is SGHNT and CDR2 is YYREEE (reference sequence). CDR3 in amino acids: CASSSRLAVTDTQYF. The CDR3 DNA is TGTGCCAGCAGCTCCCGGCTAGCGGTTACAGATACGCAGTATTTT.

This clone was found a few times. The J gene is TRBJ2-1, the V gene TRBV7-2, with 11 bases lining up with TRBD2. This CDR3 region has 15 residues. Germline CDR1 SGHTA, CDR2 FQGNSA. The J segment lost 7 bases and the V segment lost 6 bases, leaving 8 bases of the junction unmatched. CDR3 region: CASRYSGGATNEQFF. The CDR3 bases are TGTGCCAGCAGGTATAGCGGGGGGGCTACGAATGAGCAGTTCTTC.

The chain links TRBV28 to TRBJ1-3; D is unresolved. The germline V gene encodes CDR1 MDHEN and CDR2 SYDVKM. The CDR3 loop spans 14 amino acids. Trimming cost V 2 bases and J 4 bases, with 9 bases left between them. The DNA for the CDR3 is TGTGCCAGCAGTTTAGGGCAGACCGGAAACACCATATATTTT. This encodes CASSLGQTGNTIYF.

The V call is TRBV5-4, the J call TRBJ2-1; TRBD2 matches 11 bases. Germline trimming cut 0 bases from V and 10 bases from J; bases unmatched to any gene: 6. This CDR3 region has 15 residues. The V gene's germline CDR1 is SGHNT and CDR2 YYREEE (reference sequence). CDR3 nucleotides: TGTGCCAGCAGCTTGGTACTAGCGGGAGCTGAGGAGCAGTTCTTC. It yields the protein CASSLVLAGAEEQFF.

The chain uses TRBV14 and TRBJ1-1; D possibly corresponds to TRBD1 (5 bases). CDR1 is SGHDN, CDR2 FVKESK, per germline. V was shortened by 0 bases and J by 0 bases, with 14 bases between the two germline ends. This CDR3 has 17 amino acids. CDR3 DNA: TGTGCCAGCAGCCAAGATCGGTCTTACAGGATGAACACTGAAGCTTTCTTT. It is translated as CASSQDRSYRMNTEAFF.

The V and J genes are TRBV10-1 and TRBJ2-3; 9 bases are a match to TRBD1. The CDR3 loop spans 15 amino acids. J was trimmed by 1 base and V by 9 bases; bases with no gene match: 8. Germline lookup yields CDR1 WNHNN and CDR2 SYGVQD (reference sequence). The CDR3 spells CASSVGTGRTDTQYF. CDR3 nucleotide sequence: TGCGCCAGTTCTGTAGGGACAGGGCGCACAGATACGCAGTATTTT.

The gene calls are TRBV5-1 and TRBJ2-4, with D possibly TRBD2 on 5 matching bases. Germline V gene data show CDR1 as SGHRS and CDR2 as YFSETQ. The CDR3 has 13 amino acids. V was trimmed by 7 bases and J by 5 bases, leaving 13 bases between them. In DNA form, the CDR3 reads TGCGCCAGCGCGCGGGCCGGGGAAAACATTCAGTACTTC. Protein product: CASARAGENIQYF.

This clone was detected a few times. The rearrangement joins TRBV7-8 to TRBJ1-5, with D maybe TRBD1 (5 bases). The CDR3 has 17 residues. Germline loops: CDR1 SGHVS, CDR2 FQNEAQ. With 8 bases removed from V and 6 bases from J, the gap between germline ends came to 26 bases. The CDR3 loop is CASGGARGASLGQPQHF. CDR3 bases: TGTGCCAGCGGCGGGGCGCGGGGCGCGAGTTTGGGTCAGCCCCAGCATTTT.

This clone was seen a few times. The chain carries TRBV29-1 and TRBJ2-6; possibly TRBD1 for D (6 bases). CDR1 and CDR2 from the germline V gene are SQVTM and ANQGSEA. V gave up 7 bases and J gave up 0 bases, with 10 bases separating them. This CDR3 region has 14 residues. This CDR3 reads CSARTDSGANVLTF. In DNA, the CDR3 is TGCAGCGCCCGGACAGACTCTGGGGCCAACGTCCTGACTTTC.

This clone has only a few counts. The CDR3 loop reads CASSYFSGGSYEQYF. CDR3 bases: TGTGCCAGCAGTTACTTTAGCGGAGGGTCCTACGAGCAGTACTTC. The rearrangement uses TRBV6-5 and TRBJ2-7; weak D call: TRBD2 (6 bases). Looked up from germline, CDR1 is MNHEY and CDR2 is SVGAGI. V gave up 1 base and J gave up 1 base, with 11 bases separating them. The CDR3 is made up of 15 amino acids.

V gene TRBV7-2 combines with J gene TRBJ2-7; the D gene is possibly TRBD2 (5 bases). The CDR3 runs to 16 residues. CDR1 is SGHTA and CDR2 is FQGNSA in the germline V gene. The ends were cut back, 5 bases at V and 0 bases at J, with 17 bases in the middle. CDR3 DNA sequence: TGTGCCAGCAGCAACACCGGAGGACTTAGCTCCTACGAGCAGTACTTC. Residues: CASSNTGGLSSYEQYF.